This T cell receptor (beta chain) comes out of a study of blood T cell repertoires in COVID-19. This CDR3 is 15 amino acids long. CDR1 is MDHEN and CDR2 is SYDVKM in the germline V gene. V dropped 5 bases and J dropped 0; count of bases not matched to a gene: 4. Sequenced by immunoSEQ multiplex PCR; TCRdb stores in-frame clones only, minus some. The sample has about 300,000 clones, 87% seen once. The chain couples TRBV28 to TRBJ1-2, with 9 bases identical to TRBD1. Sample: peripheral blood. The receptor's source is a man in his late teens or twenties with active or convalescent COVID-19. In DNA, the CDR3 is TGTGCCAGCAGTGGGACAGGGCCAACTAACTATGGCTACACCTTC. It translates to CASSGTGPTNYGYTF.